Each of the 3 T cell receptor beta chains below was sequenced from the same sample in a study of T cells and Merkel cell carcinoma outcomes (TCRdb year 2020). Receptor libraries were prepared by the immunoSEQ multiplex PCR assay. The source is immuneACCESS, and TCRdb retained only in-frame sequences with V and J called. Part of the clones is not carried over; for the studies checked, unresolved V genes explain less than half of this, and the remainder is unexplained. The sample table shows approximately 6,100 clones, and 70% to 85% are seen once. The top ten hold 5.5% to 7% of the sample. The sample taken for sequencing was tumor tissue from Merkel cell carcinoma. These receptors all come from a human donor with Merkel cell carcinoma.

This clone counts as medium-sized. V is TRBV4-1 and J is TRBJ1-1, with a weak D call TRBD1 (5 bases). The CDR3 is 14 amino acids. Germline lookup yields CDR1 MGHRA and CDR2 YSYEKL. V lost 4 bases and J lost 1, with 10 bases in between. This chain's CDR3 is CASSPTDPNTEAFF. The CDR3 region has the DNA TGCGCCAGCAGCCCGACAGACCCGAACACTGAAGCTTTCTTT.

This chain joins TRBV6-6 and TRBJ1-6, with D uncertain. The V gene's germline CDR1 is MNHNY and CDR2 SVGAGI (reference sequence). V was shortened by 7 bases and J by 2 bases, with 12 bases between the two germline ends. This CDR3 is built from 15 residues. CDR3 DNA sequence: TGTGCCAGCACTAGATCCTCTACCTATAATTCACCCCTCCACTTT. It yields the protein CASTRSSTYNSPLHF.

This chain connects TRBV4-1 to TRBJ2-3; no reliable D call. In germline, CDR1 is MGHRA, CDR2 YSYEKL. The length of the CDR3 is 16 residues. V was shortened by 1 base and J by 1 base, with 12 bases between the two germline ends. The CDR3 sequence: CASSQVRILGTDTQYF. The CDR3 DNA sequence: TGCGCCAGCAGCCAAGTGCGGATTTTAGGCACAGATACGCAGTATTTT.